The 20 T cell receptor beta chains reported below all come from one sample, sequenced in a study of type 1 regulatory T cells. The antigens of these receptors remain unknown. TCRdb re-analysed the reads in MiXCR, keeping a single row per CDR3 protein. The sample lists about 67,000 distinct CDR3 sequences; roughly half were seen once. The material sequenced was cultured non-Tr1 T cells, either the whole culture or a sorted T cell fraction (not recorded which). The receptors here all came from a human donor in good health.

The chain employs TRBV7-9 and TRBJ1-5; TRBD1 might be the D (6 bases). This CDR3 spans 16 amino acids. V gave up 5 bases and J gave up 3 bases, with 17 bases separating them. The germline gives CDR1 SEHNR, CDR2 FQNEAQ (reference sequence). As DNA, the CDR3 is TGTGCCAGCAGCCCCCCGGGGACACCTGCCAATCAGCCCCAGCATTTT. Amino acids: CASSPPGTPANQPQHF. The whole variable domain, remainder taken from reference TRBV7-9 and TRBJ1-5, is DTGVSQNPRHKITKRGQNVTFRCDPISEHNRLYWYRQTLGQGPEFLTYFQNEAQLEKSRLLSDRFSAERPKGSFSTLEIQRTEQGDSAMYLCASSPPGTPANQPQHFGDGTRLSIL.

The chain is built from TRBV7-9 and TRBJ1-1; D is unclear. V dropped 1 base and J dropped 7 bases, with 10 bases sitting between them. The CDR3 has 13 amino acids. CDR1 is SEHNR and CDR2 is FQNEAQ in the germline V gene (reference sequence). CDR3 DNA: TGTGCCAGCAGCTTAGGTTCTAATAATGAAGCTTTCTTT. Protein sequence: CASSLGSNNEAFF.

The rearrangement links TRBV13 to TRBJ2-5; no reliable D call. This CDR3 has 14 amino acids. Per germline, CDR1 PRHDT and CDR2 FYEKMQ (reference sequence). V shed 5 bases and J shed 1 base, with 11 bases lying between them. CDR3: CASSPLRAQETQYF. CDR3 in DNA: TGTGCCAGCAGCCCCCTTAGAGCCCAAGAGACCCAGTACTTC. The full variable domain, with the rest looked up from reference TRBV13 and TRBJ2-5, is AAGVIQSPRHLIKEKRETATLKCYPIPRHDTVYWYQQGPGQDPQFLISFYEKMQSDKGSIPDRFSAQQFSDYHSELNMSSLELGDSALYFCASSPLRAQETQYFGPGTRLLVL.

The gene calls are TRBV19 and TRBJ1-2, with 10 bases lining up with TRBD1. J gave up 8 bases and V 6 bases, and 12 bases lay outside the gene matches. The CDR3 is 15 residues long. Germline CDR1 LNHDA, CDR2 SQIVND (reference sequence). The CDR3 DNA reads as TGTGCCAGTAGCGTTCCGGGACAGGGGACGTGGGGCTACACCTTC. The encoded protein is CASSVPGQGTWGYTF.

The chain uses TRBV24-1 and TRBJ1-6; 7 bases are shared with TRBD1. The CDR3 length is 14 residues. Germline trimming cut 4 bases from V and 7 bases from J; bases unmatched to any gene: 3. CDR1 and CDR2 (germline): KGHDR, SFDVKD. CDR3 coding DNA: TGTGCCACCAGTGACGGGACAGAGAATTCACCCCTCCACTTT. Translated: CATSDGTENSPLHF.

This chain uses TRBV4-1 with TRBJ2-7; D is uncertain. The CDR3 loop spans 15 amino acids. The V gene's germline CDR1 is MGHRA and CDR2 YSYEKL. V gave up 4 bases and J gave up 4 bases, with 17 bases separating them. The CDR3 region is CASSLSNSALYEQYF. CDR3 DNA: TGCGCCAGCAGCCTATCTAATAGTGCCCTGTACGAGCAGTACTTC.

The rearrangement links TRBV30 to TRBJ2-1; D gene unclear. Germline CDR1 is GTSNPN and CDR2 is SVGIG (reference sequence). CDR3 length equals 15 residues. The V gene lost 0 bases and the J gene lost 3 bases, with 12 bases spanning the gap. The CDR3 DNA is TGTGCCTGGAGTGTCGGAGCGACGATCTACAATGAGCAGTTCTTC. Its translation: CAWSVGATIYNEQFF.

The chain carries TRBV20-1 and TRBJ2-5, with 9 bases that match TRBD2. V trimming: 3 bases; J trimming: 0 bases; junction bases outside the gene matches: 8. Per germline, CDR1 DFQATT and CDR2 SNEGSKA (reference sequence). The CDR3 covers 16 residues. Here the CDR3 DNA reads TGCAGTGCTAGGATATTGCTAGCGGGGAACCAAGAGACCCAGTACTTC. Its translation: CSARILLAGNQETQYF.

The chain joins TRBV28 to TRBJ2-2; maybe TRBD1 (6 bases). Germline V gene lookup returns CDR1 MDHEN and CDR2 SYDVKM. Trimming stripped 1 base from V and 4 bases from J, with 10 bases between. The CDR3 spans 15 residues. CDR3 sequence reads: CASSLSGAPTGELFF. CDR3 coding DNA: TGTGCCAGCAGTTTATCAGGGGCGCCCACCGGGGAGCTGTTTTTT.

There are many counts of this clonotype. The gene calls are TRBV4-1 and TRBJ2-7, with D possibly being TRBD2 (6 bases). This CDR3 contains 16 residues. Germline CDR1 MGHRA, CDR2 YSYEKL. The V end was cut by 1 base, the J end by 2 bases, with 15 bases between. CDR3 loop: CASSQGGTLSTYEQYF. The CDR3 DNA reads TGCGCCAGCAGCCAAGGGGGGACTCTCTCCACCTACGAGCAGTACTTC.

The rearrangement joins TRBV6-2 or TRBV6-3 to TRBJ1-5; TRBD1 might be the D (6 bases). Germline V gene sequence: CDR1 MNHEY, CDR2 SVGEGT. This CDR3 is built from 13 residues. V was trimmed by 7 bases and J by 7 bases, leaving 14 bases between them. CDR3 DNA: TGTGCCAGCAACAACAGGGTAGGCCAGCCCCAGCATTTT. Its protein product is CASNNRVGQPQHF.

The CDR3 reads CASGQGNTEAFF. The CDR3 coding sequence is TGTGCCAGCGGACAGGGCAACACTGAAGCTTTCTTT. This sequence joins TRBV11-2 and TRBJ1-1; 8 nucleotides align to TRBD1. With V trimmed by 8 bases and J by 2 bases, 1 base remained unmatched. The germline CDR1 and CDR2 sequences are SGHAT and FQNNGV. The CDR3 totals 12 residues.

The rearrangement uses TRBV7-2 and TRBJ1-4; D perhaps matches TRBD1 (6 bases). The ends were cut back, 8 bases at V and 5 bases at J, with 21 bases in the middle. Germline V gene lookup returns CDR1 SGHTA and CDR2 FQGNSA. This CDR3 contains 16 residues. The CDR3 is CASGPGKTGRNEKLFF. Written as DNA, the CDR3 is TGTGCCAGCGGCCCCGGCAAAACAGGGCGAAATGAAAAACTGTTTTTT.

This CDR3 reads CASSLDRSGYTF. CDR3 nucleotides: TGTGCCAGCAGCTTAGATAGGAGCGGCTACACCTTC. The rearrangement joins TRBV7-8 to TRBJ1-2, with D uncertain. Germline V gene data show CDR1 as SGHVS and CDR2 as FQNEAQ. Trimming removed 1 base at V and 8 bases at J, with 8 bases between. The CDR3 runs to 12 residues.

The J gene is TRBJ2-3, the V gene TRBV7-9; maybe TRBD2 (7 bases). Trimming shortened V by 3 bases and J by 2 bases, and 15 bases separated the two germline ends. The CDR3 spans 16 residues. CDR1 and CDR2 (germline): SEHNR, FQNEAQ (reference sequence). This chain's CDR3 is CASSLGGGGFTDTQYF. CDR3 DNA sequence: TGTGCCAGCAGCTTGGGGGGAGGGGGGTTCACAGATACGCAGTATTTT.

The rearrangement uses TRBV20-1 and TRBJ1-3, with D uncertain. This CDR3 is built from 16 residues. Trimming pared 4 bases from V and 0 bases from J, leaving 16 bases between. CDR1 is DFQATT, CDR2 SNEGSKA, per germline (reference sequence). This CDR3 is CSAKKPDPFSGNTIYF. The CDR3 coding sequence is TGCAGTGCTAAGAAGCCCGATCCCTTCTCTGGAAACACCATATATTTT.

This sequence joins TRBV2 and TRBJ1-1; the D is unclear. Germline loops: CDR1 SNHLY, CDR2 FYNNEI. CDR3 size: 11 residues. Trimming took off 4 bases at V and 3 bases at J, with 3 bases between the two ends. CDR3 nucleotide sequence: TGTGCCAGCAGTGGATACACTGAAGCTTTCTTT. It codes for CASSGYTEAFF.

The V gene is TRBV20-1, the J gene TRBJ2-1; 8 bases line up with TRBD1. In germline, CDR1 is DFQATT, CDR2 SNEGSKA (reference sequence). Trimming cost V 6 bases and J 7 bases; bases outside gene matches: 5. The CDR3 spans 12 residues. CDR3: CSASDRGNEQFF. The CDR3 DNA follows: TGCAGTGCCTCCGACAGGGGTAATGAGCAGTTCTTC.

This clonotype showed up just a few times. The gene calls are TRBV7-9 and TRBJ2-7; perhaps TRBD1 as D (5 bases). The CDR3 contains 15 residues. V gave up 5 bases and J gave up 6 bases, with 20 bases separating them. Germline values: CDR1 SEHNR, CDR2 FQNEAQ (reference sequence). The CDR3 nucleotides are TGTGCCAGCAGCCAAGGGGTGGCAGGACATGGCGAGCAGTACTTC. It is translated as CASSQGVAGHGEQYF.

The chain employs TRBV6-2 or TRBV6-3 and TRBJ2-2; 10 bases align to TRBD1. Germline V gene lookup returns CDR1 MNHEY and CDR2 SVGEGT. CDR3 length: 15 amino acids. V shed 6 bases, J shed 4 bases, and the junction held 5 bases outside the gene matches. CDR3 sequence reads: CASRRQGAGTGELFF. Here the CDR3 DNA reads TGTGCCAGCAGACGACAGGGGGCAGGCACCGGGGAGCTGTTTTTT.